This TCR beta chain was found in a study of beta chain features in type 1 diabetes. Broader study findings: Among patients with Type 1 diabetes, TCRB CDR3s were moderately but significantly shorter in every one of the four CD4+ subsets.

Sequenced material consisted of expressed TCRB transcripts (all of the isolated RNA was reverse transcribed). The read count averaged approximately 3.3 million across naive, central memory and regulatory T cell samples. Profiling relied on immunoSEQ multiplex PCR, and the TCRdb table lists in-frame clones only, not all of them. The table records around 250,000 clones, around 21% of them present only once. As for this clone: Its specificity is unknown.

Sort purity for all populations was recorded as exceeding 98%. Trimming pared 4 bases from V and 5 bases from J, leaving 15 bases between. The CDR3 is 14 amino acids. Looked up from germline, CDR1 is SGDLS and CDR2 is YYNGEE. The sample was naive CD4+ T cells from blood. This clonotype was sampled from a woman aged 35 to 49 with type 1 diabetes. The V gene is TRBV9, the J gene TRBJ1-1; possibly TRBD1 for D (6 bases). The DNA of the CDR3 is TGTGCCAGCAGCCCAGACAGGTTATTAACTGAAGCTTTCTTT. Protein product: CASSPDRLLTEAFF.